Each of the 21 T cell receptor beta chains below was sequenced from the same sample in a study of blood T cell repertoires in COVID-19. The protocol was immunoSEQ multiplex PCR, while the TCRdb copy is restricted to in-frame clones and leaves out a portion. The sample holds a few hundred thousand clones; approximately 90% are singletons and the top ten take roughly 2%. Sequenced: peripheral blood. The receptors were gathered from a man between 18 and 35 years old with active or convalescent COVID-19.

V usage is TRBV28 and J usage is TRBJ1-2; 7 bases fit TRBD1. This CDR3 has 15 residues. Per the germline V gene, CDR1 is MDHEN and CDR2 is SYDVKM. The trim removed 2 bases at V and 6 bases at J, leaving 9 bases unmatched. Written as DNA, the CDR3 is TGTGCCAGCAGTTTAAAGGCAGGGGGAAGCGATGGCTACACCTTC. It is translated as CASSLKAGGSDGYTF.

The DNA for the CDR3 is TGTGCCAGCAGTCACCCGGACTATGGCTACACCTTC. Protein sequence: CASSHPDYGYTF. The genes are TRBV28 and TRBJ1-2; D uncertain. This CDR3 is 12 amino acids long. Trimming stripped 5 bases from V and 3 bases from J, with 7 bases between. From germline, CDR1 is MDHEN and CDR2 SYDVKM.

The gene calls are TRBV7-6 and TRBJ2-1; D possibly corresponds to TRBD2 (6 bases). The CDR3 has 15 residues. Germline V gives CDR1 SGHVS, CDR2 FNYEAQ. V lost 5 bases to trimming and J lost 0 bases, with 11 bases between them. The chain's CDR3 is CASSRDSSSYNEQFF. As DNA, the CDR3 is TGTGCCAGCAGCCGGGACTCCAGCTCCTACAATGAGCAGTTCTTC. The whole variable domain, filled in from reference TRBV7-6 and TRBJ2-1, reads GAGVSQSPRYKVTKRGQDVALRCDPISGHVSLYWYRQALGQGPEFLTYFNYEAQQDKSGLPNDRFSAERPEGSISTLTIQRTEQRDSAMYRCASSRDSSSYNEQFFGPGTRLTVL.

This chain uses TRBV12-3 or TRBV12-4 with TRBJ2-3; D not resolved. The CDR3 spans 12 residues. Between the trimmed V and J ends, which lost 7 bases and 5 bases, there was a span of 10 bases. CDR3 nucleotide sequence: TGTGCCAGCACCCCCGTGAGAGATACGCAGTATTTT. This encodes CASTPVRDTQYF.

This clone appeared many times. This chain joins TRBV18 and TRBJ2-5, with TRBD2 matching over 7 bases. CDR3 length: 18 amino acids. Germline CDR1 and CDR2: KGHSH and LQKENI. Losses at the gene ends were 4 bases for V and 3 bases for J; bases not matched to a gene: 17. This CDR3 is CASSLERFGGNAKETQYF. The CDR3 DNA sequence: TGTGCCAGCTCACTGGAGCGGTTCGGGGGGAACGCGAAAGAGACCCAGTACTTC. The variable domain in full, with the rest retrieved from reference TRBV18 and TRBJ2-5, is NAGVMQNPRHLVRRRGQEARLRCSPMKGHSHVYWYRQLPEEGLKFMVYLQKENIIDESGMPKERFSAEFPKEGPSILRIQQVVRGDSAAYFCASSLERFGGNAKETQYFGPGTRLLVL.

The genes are TRBV4-3 and TRBJ2-1; perhaps TRBD2 as D (6 bases). This CDR3 contains 15 residues. V lost 0 bases and J 7 bases, leaving 13 bases between the germline ends. Germline V gene lookup returns CDR1 LGHNA and CDR2 YSLEER. Here the CDR3 DNA reads TGCGCCAGCAGCCAAGAGTTGTCTAGCGTGAATGAGCAGTTCTTC. Its protein product is CASSQELSSVNEQFF.

This chain joins TRBV10-2 and TRBJ2-5; 7 nucleotides line up with TRBD1. The V and J ends lost 8 bases and 8 bases, in that order; junction bases with no gene match: 14. Germline CDR1 and CDR2: WSHSY and SAAADI. CDR3 length: 14 amino acids. In DNA, the CDR3 is TGCGCCAGCCGGGGACAGAGTCAGGGATTAACCCAGTACTTC. Its translation: CASRGQSQGLTQYF.

This sequence joins TRBV10-3 and TRBJ2-3, with D possibly matching TRBD2 (5 bases). The germline V gene encodes CDR1 ENHRY and CDR2 SYGVKD. This CDR3 comprises 13 residues. Trimming removed 5 bases at V and 5 bases at J, with 11 bases between. DNA of the CDR3: TGTGCCATCAGTCAGGAAAGCGGAGATACGCAGTATTTT. Its translation is CAISQESGDTQYF.

The rearrangement joins TRBV12-3 or TRBV12-4 to TRBJ2-7, with unresolved D. This CDR3 is 12 amino acids long. With 5 bases removed from V and 3 bases from J, the gap between germline ends came to 8 bases. This CDR3 reads CASSIGGYEQYF. In nucleotides, the CDR3 is TGTGCCAGCAGTATCGGCGGCTACGAGCAGTACTTC.

For the CDR3, the DNA is TGTGCCAGCAGCTCACGAAATACCGGACAGGGTTACACCTTC. It yields the protein CASSSRNTGQGYTF. The chain links TRBV7-2 to TRBJ1-2; 8 bases line up with TRBD1. The CDR3 covers 14 residues. Trimming at V came to 4 bases and at J to 11 bases, leaving 12 bases not matched to a gene. Germline lookup yields CDR1 SGHTA and CDR2 FQGNSA.

The rearrangement links TRBV6-5 to TRBJ2-7; the D gene is possibly TRBD2 (6 bases). Trimming shortened V by 6 bases and J by 1 base, and 13 bases separated the two germline ends. CDR3 length: 14 residues. Germline-derived CDR1 and CDR2 are MNHEY and SVGAGI. The CDR3 DNA sequence: TGTGCCAGCAGCTACGGCGGGAAGTCCTACGAGCAGTACTTC. This sequence encodes CASSYGGKSYEQYF.

With respect to this clone: Distinct nucleotide sequences in the sample also encode this CDR3. The genes are TRBV6-4 and TRBJ2-3; 11 bases map to TRBD1. J lost 4 bases, V lost 3 bases, and 3 bases had no gene match. Germline values: CDR1 MRHNA, CDR2 SNTAGT. The length of the CDR3 is 15 residues. The DNA for the CDR3 is TGTGCCAGCAGTGATGGGACAGGGGGTGCAGATACGCAGTATTTT. Its translation is CASSDGTGGADTQYF.

This rearrangement joins TRBV2 to TRBJ2-1; TRBD1 aligns across 7 bases. V lost 11 bases and J lost 8; bases outside the gene matches: 15. This CDR3 has 14 residues. Germline CDR1 and CDR2: SNHLY and FYNNEI. CDR3 coding DNA: TGTGCCGCCCTAAAGACAGGGCGGGTCCATGAGCAGTTCTTC. This gives the protein CAALKTGRVHEQFF.

The V call is TRBV19, the J call TRBJ2-3; 8 bases line up with TRBD1. Germline assignment: CDR1 LNHDA and CDR2 SQIVND (reference sequence). The CDR3 consists of 15 residues. With V trimmed by 9 bases and J by 2 bases, 10 bases remained unmatched. CDR3 sequence: CASSRQGTFTDTQYF. The CDR3 nucleotides are TGTGCCAGCTCCCGACAGGGGACGTTCACAGATACGCAGTATTTT.

V is TRBV6-5 and J is TRBJ1-1; D possibly corresponds to TRBD1 (6 bases). V was pared by 7 bases and J by 5 bases, with 17 bases between. Germline CDR1 is MNHEY and CDR2 is SVGAGI. The length of the CDR3 is 14 residues. CDR3 in amino acids: CASKERDQGTEAFF. The CDR3 region has the DNA TGTGCCAGCAAAGAGCGGGACCAGGGGACTGAAGCTTTCTTT.

A single count supports this clone. The chain recombines TRBV28 with TRBJ1-2, with 8 positions matching TRBD1. This CDR3 region has 15 residues. Trimming took 11 bases from V and 7 from J; bases not matched to a gene: 18. CDR1 and CDR2 (germline): MDHEN, SYDVKM. The CDR3 region is CAVLSLRGPSSGYTF. CDR3 nucleotide sequence: TGTGCCGTACTTTCCCTCAGGGGGCCGTCGTCTGGCTACACCTTC.

This clone has just one count. V is TRBV5-8 and J is TRBJ1-3; the D is unclear. There are 15 residues in the CDR3. Germline CDR1 and CDR2: SGHTS and YDEGEE. Trimming left V 1 base short and J 1 base short, with 9 bases between. CDR3 DNA sequence: TGTGCCAGCAGCTTGTCGAGGGAGTCTGGAAACACCATATATTTT. Its protein product is CASSLSRESGNTIYF.

The chain carries TRBV19 and TRBJ1-5, with a tentative D call TRBD1 (5 bases). CDR3 length: 13 residues. V lost 7 bases to trimming and J lost 3 bases, with 10 bases between them. The germline V gene encodes CDR1 LNHDA and CDR2 SQIVND (reference sequence). The CDR3 region has the DNA TGTGCCAGTAATGGGGCCTACAATCAGCCCCAGCATTTT. It is translated as CASNGAYNQPQHF.

The sample holds one count of this clone. The V gene is TRBV19, the J gene TRBJ2-7; possibly TRBD2 for D (6 bases). Germline CDR1 reads LNHDA; CDR2 reads SQIVND (reference sequence). CDR3 length: 14 residues. Trimming shortened V by 3 bases and J by 2 bases, and 11 bases separated the two germline ends. CDR3 protein: CASSIQRGTYEQYF. In DNA, the CDR3 is TGTGCCAGTAGTATTCAACGCGGGACCTACGAGCAGTACTTC.

CDR3 coding DNA: TGTGCCAGCTCACCATCGAAGGGGGCGCAAAGGGAGCAGTACTTC. Translation gives CASSPSKGAQREQYF. The chain uses TRBV18 and TRBJ2-7; TRBD1 matches at 7 bases. V shed 2 bases, J shed 7 bases, and the junction held 11 bases outside the gene matches. CDR1 is KGHSH and CDR2 is LQKENI in the germline V gene. The CDR3 is made up of 15 amino acids.

The chain is built from TRBV4-1 and TRBJ2-7, with 7 bases identical to TRBD1. CDR1 and CDR2 (germline): MGHRA, YSYEKL. The length of the CDR3 is 14 residues. The junction had 3 bases not matched to a gene; V was cut back by 1 base and J by 3 bases. Here the CDR3 DNA reads TGCGCCAGCAGCCAAGGAGACAGGGACTACGAGCAGTACTTC. It encodes CASSQGDRDYEQYF.